What follows are 15 T cell receptor beta chains derived from one specimen sequenced in a study of CD8 T cells in ankylosing spondylitis. One entry per CDR3 protein, called by TCRdb with MiXCR from the 5' RACE reads. Here the sample spans roughly 38,000 distinct CDR3 sequences, about 15% being singletons. Input material: blood. The receptor source for this set is a male donor with ankylosing spondylitis or in good health (not recorded which).

A few counts support this clonotype. This chain connects TRBV12-3 or TRBV12-4 to TRBJ2-2, with 11 bases lining up with TRBD2. J was trimmed by 4 bases and V by 3 bases; bases with no gene match: 1. The CDR3 consists of 15 residues. The CDR3 nucleotides read TGTGCCAGCAGTTTCGGGACTAGCGGCACCGGGGAGCTGTTTTTT. Translation: CASSFGTSGTGELFF.

The chain employs TRBV11-1 and TRBJ2-7; D remains ambiguous. The CDR3 totals 12 residues. From germline, CDR1 is SGHAT and CDR2 FQDESV (reference sequence). V dropped 5 bases and J dropped 2 bases, with 7 bases sitting between them. CDR3 in DNA: TGTGCCAGCAGCCAGTACCCCTACGAGCAGTACGTC. It translates to CASSQYPYEQYV.

This clonotype occurred once. CDR3 protein: CASRREGAVYEQYF. The CDR3, as DNA: TGTGCCAGCAGGAGGGAAGGGGCTGTCTACGAGCAGTACTTC. The V call is TRBV2, the J call TRBJ2-7, with D perhaps given as TRBD1 or TRBD2 (5 bases each). In germline, CDR1 is SNHLY, CDR2 FYNNEI. V lost 6 bases to trimming and J lost 3 bases, with 15 bases between them. This CDR3 has 14 residues.

This clonotype came up a few times. The genes are TRBV29-1 and TRBJ2-2; D is unresolved. Trimming took off 2 bases at V and 5 bases at J, with 6 bases between the two ends. Germline V gene data show CDR1 as SQVTM and CDR2 as ANQGSEA. This CDR3 has 12 amino acids. CDR3 sequence reads: CSVEIQTGELFF. In DNA form, the CDR3 reads TGCAGCGTTGAAATCCAGACCGGGGAGCTGTTTTTT.

This clonotype has just a few counts. This rearrangement joins TRBV9 to TRBJ2-4, with TRBD2 identical over 12 bases. Germline values: CDR1 SGDLS, CDR2 YYNGEE. This CDR3 region has 18 residues. The V and J ends lost 4 bases and 6 bases, in that order; junction bases with no gene match: 14. DNA for the CDR3: TGTGCCAGCAGCCCCGAGGGGCTAGCGGGGGGGCCGAGAAACATTCAGTACTTC. It specifies CASSPEGLAGGPRNIQYF.

This rearrangement joins TRBV5-1 to TRBJ2-7, with 9 bases lining up with TRBD1. The J segment lost 6 bases and the V segment lost 4 bases, leaving 5 bases of the junction unmatched. CDR1 and CDR2 from the germline V gene are SGHRS and YFSETQ. The CDR3 has 13 amino acids. In nucleotides, the CDR3 is TGCGCCAGCAGCACGGACAGGGGCTCCGAGCAGTACTTC. Translation gives CASSTDRGSEQYF.

This clonotype came up a few times. The rearrangement uses TRBV5-4 and TRBJ1-4; no clear D. CDR1 SGHNT and CDR2 YYREEE come from the germline V gene (reference sequence). Trimming cost V 0 bases and J 11 bases, with 14 bases left between them. The CDR3 spans 14 residues. The CDR3 region has the DNA TGTGCCAGCAGCTTGGGGGGTGCGAGGATGAAACTGTTTTTT. As protein: CASSLGGARMKLFF.

V usage is TRBV20-1 and J usage is TRBJ2-1, with a possible D match to TRBD2 (5 bases). V was pared by 3 bases and J by 9 bases, with 9 bases between. Germline V gene data show CDR1 as DFQATT and CDR2 as SNEGSKA (reference sequence). The CDR3 sequence is 11 residues long. The CDR3 sequence is CSASRGVEQFF. The CDR3 bases are TGCAGTGCTAGTCGGGGTGTTGAGCAGTTCTTC.

This clonotype has at least ten counts. The V and J genes are TRBV6-6 and TRBJ2-7, with 7 bases aligning to TRBD1. J was trimmed by 0 bases and V by 6 bases; bases with no gene match: 5. The CDR3 has 14 amino acids. From germline, CDR1 is MNHNY and CDR2 SVGAGI (reference sequence). DNA of the CDR3: TGTGCCAGCAGCCTGACAGGGAGCTCCTACGAGCAGTACTTC. This gives the protein CASSLTGSSYEQYF.

Only a few counts were recorded for this clonotype. The J gene is TRBJ2-4, the V gene TRBV3-1, with D maybe TRBD1 (6 bases). Germline V gene sequence: CDR1 LGHDT, CDR2 YNNKEL (reference sequence). The CDR3 extends over 15 amino acids. Trimming shortened V by 0 bases and J by 7 bases, and 13 bases separated the two germline ends. CDR3 region: CASSQDLGQWNIQYF. CDR3 sequence (DNA): TGTGCCAGCAGCCAAGACCTGGGACAATGGAACATTCAGTACTTC.

This chain uses TRBV4-3 with TRBJ1-1, with D possibly matching TRBD1 (5 bases). Trimming shortened V by 0 bases and J by 9 bases, and 14 bases separated the two germline ends. This CDR3 is built from 14 residues. Per germline, CDR1 LGHNA and CDR2 YSLEER. The CDR3 protein is CASSQDMIPGQAFF. The CDR3, as DNA: TGCGCCAGCAGCCAAGATATGATCCCGGGACAAGCTTTCTTT.

V usage is TRBV3-1 and J usage is TRBJ2-4; D unclear. V was trimmed by 4 bases and J by 7 bases, leaving 14 bases between them. The CDR3 has 14 residues. The V gene's germline CDR1 is LGHDT and CDR2 YNNKEL (reference sequence). The CDR3 is CASSPPGGINIQYF. The CDR3, as DNA: TGTGCCAGCAGCCCCCCGGGTGGGATTAACATTCAGTACTTC.

CDR3 coding DNA: TGTGCCAGCAGCTTGAACAGGGAGGTCGACGAGCAGTACTTC. It is translated as CASSLNREVDEQYF. The chain recombines TRBV7-9 with TRBJ2-7; either TRBD1 or TRBD2 may supply D (6 bases each). V lost 3 bases to trimming and J lost 5 bases, with 14 bases between them. The CDR3 covers 14 residues. CDR1 is SEHNR, CDR2 FQNEAQ, per germline (reference sequence).

This clonotype has just a few counts. The genes are TRBV20-1 and TRBJ2-2; a possible D gene is TRBD2 (7 bases). CDR1 is DFQATT and CDR2 is SNEGSKA in the germline V gene (reference sequence). The CDR3 sequence is 14 residues long. Trimming shortened V by 5 bases and J by 8 bases, and 18 bases separated the two germline ends. The CDR3 loop reads CSAPSRGAAGELFF. CDR3 nucleotides: TGCAGTGCTCCCAGTCGGGGGGCCGCGGGGGAGCTGTTTTTT.

V and J are TRBV28 and TRBJ2-1, with D possibly TRBD1 on 5 matching bases. With 7 bases removed from V and 1 base from J, the gap between germline ends came to 14 bases. Germline CDR1 reads MDHEN; CDR2 reads SYDVKM. The CDR3 has 15 residues. This CDR3 is CASTRDGGSYNEQFF. The CDR3 bases are TGTGCCAGCACCAGGGATGGCGGATCCTACAATGAGCAGTTCTTC.